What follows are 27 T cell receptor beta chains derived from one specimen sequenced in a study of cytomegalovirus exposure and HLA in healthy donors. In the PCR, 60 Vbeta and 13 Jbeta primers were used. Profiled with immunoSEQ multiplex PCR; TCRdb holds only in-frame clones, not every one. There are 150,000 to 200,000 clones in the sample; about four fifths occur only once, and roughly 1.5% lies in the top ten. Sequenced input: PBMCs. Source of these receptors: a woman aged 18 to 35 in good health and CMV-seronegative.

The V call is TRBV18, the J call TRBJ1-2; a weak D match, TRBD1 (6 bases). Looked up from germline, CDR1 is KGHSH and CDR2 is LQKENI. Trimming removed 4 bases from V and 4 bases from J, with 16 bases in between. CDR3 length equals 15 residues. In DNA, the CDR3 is TGTGCCAGCTCACTACAGGACAGCACCCGCTATGGCTACACCTTC. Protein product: CASSLQDSTRYGYTF.

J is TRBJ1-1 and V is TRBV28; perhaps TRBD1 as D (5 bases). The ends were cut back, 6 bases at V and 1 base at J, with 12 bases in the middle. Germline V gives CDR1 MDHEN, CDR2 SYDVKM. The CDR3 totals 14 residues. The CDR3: CASSSDRRNTEAFF. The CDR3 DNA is TGTGCCAGCAGCTCAGACAGACGGAACACTGAAGCTTTCTTT.

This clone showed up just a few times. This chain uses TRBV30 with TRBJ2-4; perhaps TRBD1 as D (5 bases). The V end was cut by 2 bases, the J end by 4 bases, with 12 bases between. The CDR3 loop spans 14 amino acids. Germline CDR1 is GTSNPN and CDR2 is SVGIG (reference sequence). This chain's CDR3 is CAWSIAGSKNIQYF. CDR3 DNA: TGTGCCTGGAGTATTGCAGGGTCTAAAAACATTCAGTACTTC.

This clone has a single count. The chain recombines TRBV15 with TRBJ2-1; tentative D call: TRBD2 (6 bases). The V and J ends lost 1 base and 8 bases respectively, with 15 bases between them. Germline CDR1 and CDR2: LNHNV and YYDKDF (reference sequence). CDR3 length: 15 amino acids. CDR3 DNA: TGTGCCACCAGCAGAGCGGGAGATGTGTATGATGAGCAGTTCTTC. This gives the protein CATSRAGDVYDEQFF. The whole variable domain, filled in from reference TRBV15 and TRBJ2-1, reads DAMVIQNPRYQVTQFGKPVTLSCSQTLNHNVMYWYQQKSSQAPKLLFHYYDKDFNNEADTPDNFQSRRPNTSFCFLDIRSPGLGDTAMYLCATSRAGDVYDEQFFGPGTRLTVL.

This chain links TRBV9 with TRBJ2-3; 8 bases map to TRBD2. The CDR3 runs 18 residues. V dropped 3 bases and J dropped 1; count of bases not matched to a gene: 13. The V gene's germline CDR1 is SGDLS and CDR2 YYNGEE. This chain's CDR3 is CASSDRVIAGTGTDTQYF. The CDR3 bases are TGTGCCAGCAGCGATCGGGTCATAGCGGGAACTGGCACAGATACGCAGTATTTT.

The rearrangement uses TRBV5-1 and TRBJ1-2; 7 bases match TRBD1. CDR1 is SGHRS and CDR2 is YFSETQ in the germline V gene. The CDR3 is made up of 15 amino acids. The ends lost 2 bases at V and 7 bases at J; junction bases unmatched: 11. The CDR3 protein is CASSLGTADFLGYTF. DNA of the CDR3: TGCGCCAGCAGCTTAGGGACAGCGGACTTTCTTGGCTACACCTTC.

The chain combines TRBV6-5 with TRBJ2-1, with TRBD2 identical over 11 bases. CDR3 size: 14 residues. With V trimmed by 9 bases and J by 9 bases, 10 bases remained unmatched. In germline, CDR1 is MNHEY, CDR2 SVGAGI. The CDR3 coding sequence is TGTGCCAGTAAGGGACTAGCGGCCTATAGTGAGCAGTTCTTC. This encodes CASKGLAAYSEQFF.

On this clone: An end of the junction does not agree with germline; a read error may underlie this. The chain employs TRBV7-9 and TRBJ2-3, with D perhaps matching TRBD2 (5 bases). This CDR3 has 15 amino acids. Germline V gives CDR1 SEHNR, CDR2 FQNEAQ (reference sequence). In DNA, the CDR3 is TGTGCCAGCAGTTTCGGACTTGATAGCACAGATACGCGGTATTTT. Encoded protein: CASSFGLDSTDTRYF.

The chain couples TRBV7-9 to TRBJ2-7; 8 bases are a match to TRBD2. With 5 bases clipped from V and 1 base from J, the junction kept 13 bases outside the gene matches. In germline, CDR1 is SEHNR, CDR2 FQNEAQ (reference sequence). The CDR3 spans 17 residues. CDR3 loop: CASSPREGAGISYEQYF. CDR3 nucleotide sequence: TGTGCCAGCAGCCCACGGGAGGGAGCGGGCATTTCCTACGAGCAGTACTTC.

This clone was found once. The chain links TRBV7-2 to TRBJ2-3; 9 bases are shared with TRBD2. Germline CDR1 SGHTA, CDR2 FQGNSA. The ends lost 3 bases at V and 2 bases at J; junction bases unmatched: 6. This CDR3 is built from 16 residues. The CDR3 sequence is CASSLQAGGPTDTQYF. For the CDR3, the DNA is TGTGCCAGCAGCTTGCAAGCGGGAGGCCCCACAGATACGCAGTATTTT.

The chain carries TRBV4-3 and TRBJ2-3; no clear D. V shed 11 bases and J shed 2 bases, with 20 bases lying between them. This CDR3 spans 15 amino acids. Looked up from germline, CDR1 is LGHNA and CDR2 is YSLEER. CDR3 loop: CASRLGLINTDTQYF. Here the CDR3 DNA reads TGCGCCTCCCGGCTTGGGCTTATTAACACAGATACGCAGTATTTT.

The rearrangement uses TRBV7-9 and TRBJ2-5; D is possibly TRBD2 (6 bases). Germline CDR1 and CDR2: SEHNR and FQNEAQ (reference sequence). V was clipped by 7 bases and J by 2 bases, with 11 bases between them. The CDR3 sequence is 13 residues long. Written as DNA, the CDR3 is TGTGCCAGCAACGGAGGGCGTCAAGAGACCCAGTACTTC. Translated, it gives CASNGGRQETQYF.

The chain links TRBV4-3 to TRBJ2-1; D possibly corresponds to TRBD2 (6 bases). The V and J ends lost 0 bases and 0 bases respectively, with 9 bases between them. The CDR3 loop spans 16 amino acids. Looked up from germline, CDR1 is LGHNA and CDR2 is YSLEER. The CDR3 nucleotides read TGCGCCAGCAGCCAAGATGCGGGGAGCTCCTACAATGAGCAGTTCTTC. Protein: CASSQDAGSSYNEQFF.

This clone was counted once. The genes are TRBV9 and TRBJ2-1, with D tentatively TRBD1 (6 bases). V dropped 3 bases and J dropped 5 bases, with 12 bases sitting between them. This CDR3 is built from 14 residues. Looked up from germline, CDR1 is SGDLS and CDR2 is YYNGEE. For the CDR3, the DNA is TGTGCCAGCAGCGCCCGGGACATGAACAATGAGCAGTTCTTC. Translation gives CASSARDMNNEQFF.

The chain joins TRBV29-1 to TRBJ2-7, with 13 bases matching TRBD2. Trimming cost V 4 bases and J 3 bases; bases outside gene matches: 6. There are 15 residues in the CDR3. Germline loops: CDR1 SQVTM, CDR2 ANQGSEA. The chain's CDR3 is CSVVGGLAGLYEQYF. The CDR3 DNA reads TGCAGCGTTGTGGGGGGACTAGCGGGGCTCTACGAGCAGTACTTC.

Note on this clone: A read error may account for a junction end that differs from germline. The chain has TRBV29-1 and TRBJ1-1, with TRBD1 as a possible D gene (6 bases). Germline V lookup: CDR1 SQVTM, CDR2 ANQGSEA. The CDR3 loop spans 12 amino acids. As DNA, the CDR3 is TGCAGCCTTGACGGGGGGGGCGGTGAAGCTTTCTTT. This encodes CSLDGGGGEAFF.

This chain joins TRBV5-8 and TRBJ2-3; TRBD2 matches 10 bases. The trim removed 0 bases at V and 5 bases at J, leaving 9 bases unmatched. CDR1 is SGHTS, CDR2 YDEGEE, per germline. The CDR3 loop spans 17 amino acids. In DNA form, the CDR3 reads TGTGCCAGCAGCTTGGTTCCTAGCGGGAGTCCCGGAGATACGCAGTATTTT. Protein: CASSLVPSGSPGDTQYF.

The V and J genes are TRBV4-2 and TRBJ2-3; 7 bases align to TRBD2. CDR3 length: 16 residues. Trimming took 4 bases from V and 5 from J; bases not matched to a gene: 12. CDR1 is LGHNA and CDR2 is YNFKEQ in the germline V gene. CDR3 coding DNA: TGTGCCAGCAGCCCGGGCACGGGAGGACCAGAAGATACGCAGTATTTT. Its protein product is CASSPGTGGPEDTQYF.

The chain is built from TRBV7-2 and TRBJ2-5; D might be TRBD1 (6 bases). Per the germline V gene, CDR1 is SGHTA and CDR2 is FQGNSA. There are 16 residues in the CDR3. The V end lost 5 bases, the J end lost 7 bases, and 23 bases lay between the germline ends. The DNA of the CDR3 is TGTGCCAGCAGCGGATGGAACAACAGGGAAACGGGGACCCAGTACTTC. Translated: CASSGWNNRETGTQYF.

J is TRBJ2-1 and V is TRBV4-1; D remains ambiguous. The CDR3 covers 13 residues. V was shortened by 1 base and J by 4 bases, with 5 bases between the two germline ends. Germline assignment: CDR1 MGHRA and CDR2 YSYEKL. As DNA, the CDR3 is TGCGCCAGCAGCCAAGCTGTGTACAATGAGCAGTTCTTC. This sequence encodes CASSQAVYNEQFF.

The DNA of the CDR3 is TGTGCCTGGAGTTCCTTGTCGGGGACCGGGGAGCTGTTTTTT. It specifies CAWSSLSGTGELFF. This chain joins TRBV30 and TRBJ2-2; maybe TRBD2 (5 bases). The CDR3 runs 14 residues. Between the trimmed V and J ends, which lost 2 bases and 5 bases, there was a span of 12 bases. Germline V gene sequence: CDR1 GTSNPN, CDR2 SVGIG (reference sequence). The entire variable domain, with the rest obtained from reference TRBV30 and TRBJ2-2, is as follows: SQTIHQWPATLVQPVGSPLSLECTVEGTSNPNLYWYRQAAGRGLQLLFYSVGIGQISSEVPQNLSASRPQDRQFILSSKKLLLSDSGFYLCAWSSLSGTGELFFGEGSRLTVL.

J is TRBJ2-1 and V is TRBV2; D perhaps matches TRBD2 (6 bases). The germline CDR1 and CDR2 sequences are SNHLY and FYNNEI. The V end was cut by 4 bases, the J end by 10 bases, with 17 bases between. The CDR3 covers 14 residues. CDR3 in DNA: TGTGCCAGCAGTGGCGGGACTCCGCTCTGGGAGCAGTTCTTC. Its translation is CASSGGTPLWEQFF.

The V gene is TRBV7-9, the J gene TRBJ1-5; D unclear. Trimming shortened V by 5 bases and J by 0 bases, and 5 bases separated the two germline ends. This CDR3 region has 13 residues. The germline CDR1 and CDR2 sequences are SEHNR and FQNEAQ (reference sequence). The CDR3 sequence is CASSRNSNQPQHF. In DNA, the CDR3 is TGTGCCAGCAGCCGTAATAGCAATCAGCCCCAGCATTTT. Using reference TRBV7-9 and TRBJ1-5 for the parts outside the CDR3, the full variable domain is DTGVSQNPRHKITKRGQNVTFRCDPISEHNRLYWYRQTLGQGPEFLTYFQNEAQLEKSRLLSDRFSAERPKGSFSTLEIQRTEQGDSAMYLCASSRNSNQPQHFGDGTRLSIL.

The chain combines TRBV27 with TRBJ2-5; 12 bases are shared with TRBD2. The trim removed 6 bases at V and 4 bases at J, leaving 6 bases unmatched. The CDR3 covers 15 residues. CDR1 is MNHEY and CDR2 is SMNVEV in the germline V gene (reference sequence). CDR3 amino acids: CASSPLAGGVETQYF. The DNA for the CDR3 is TGTGCCAGCAGCCCACTAGCGGGAGGTGTAGAGACCCAGTACTTC.

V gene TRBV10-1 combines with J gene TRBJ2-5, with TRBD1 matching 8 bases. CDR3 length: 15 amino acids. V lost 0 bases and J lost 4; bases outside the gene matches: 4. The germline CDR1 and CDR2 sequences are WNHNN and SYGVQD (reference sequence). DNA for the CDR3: TGCGCCAGCAGTGAGTCCGGGACAGGAAGAGAGACCCAGTACTTC. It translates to CASSESGTGRETQYF.

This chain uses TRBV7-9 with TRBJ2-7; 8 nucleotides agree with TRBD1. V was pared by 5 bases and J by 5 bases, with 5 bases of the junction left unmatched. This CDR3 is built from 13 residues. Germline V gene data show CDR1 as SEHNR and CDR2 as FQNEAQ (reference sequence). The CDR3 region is CASSKTGVHEQYF. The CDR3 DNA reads TGTGCCAGCAGCAAGACAGGGGTCCACGAGCAGTACTTC.

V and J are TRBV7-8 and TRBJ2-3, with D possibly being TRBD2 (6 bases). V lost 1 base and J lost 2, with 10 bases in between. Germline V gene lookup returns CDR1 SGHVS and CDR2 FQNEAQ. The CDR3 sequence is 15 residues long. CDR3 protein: CASSLDRELTDTQYF. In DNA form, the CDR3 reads TGTGCCAGCAGCTTAGATCGGGAGCTCACAGATACGCAGTATTTT.